This T cell receptor (beta chain) appears in the sequencing data of a study of blood T cell repertoires in COVID-19. Germline CDR1 and CDR2: MNHEY and SVGAGI. V shed 5 bases and J 4 bases; nucleotides not matched to a gene: 8. This CDR3 is built from 14 residues. Researchers sorted participants into cohorts using their self-reported clinical history. Here immunoSEQ multiplex PCR was the method, and the copy in TCRdb shows in-frame clones only, minus some. The profile shows some 270,000 clones, around 84% of them singletons. The clonotype comes from a woman aged 45-59 years who had been exposed to COVID-19. The V gene is TRBV6-5, the J gene TRBJ2-7, with TRBD2 matching over 7 bases. Sequenced material: PBMCs or T cells enriched from blood (not recorded which). CDR3 sequence (DNA): TGTGCCAGCAGTCATCCCGGGGGGTCTTACGAGCAGTACTTC. Its protein is CASSHPGGSYEQYF.